This T cell receptor (beta chain) stems from a study of glioma-infiltrating T cells after dendritic cell vaccination (dated by TCRdb to about 2016). Regarding the study in general: The cohort included about 15 glioblastoma patients drawn from Phase I and II dendritic cell vaccination trials, of whom 9 were newly diagnosed and 6 had recurrent disease. Between the early 2000s and the early 2010s, the patients were given dendritic cell vaccination pulsed with autologous tumor lysate. The vaccine consisted of monocyte-derived dendritic cells cultured about seven days with IL-4 and GM-CSF, then pulsed overnight with autologous tumor lysate. Each patient was given three intradermal dendritic cell vaccine injections, spaced two weeks apart, in the arm below the axilla. In glioblastoma patients vaccinated with dendritic cells, deep sequencing of TCR beta CDR3 regions served to measure the amount of tumor-infiltrating lymphocytes and to compare repertoires between tumor and blood. Survival after dendritic cell vaccination was correlated with TCR sequencing metrics, including TIL content and tumor-blood repertoire overlap.

The immunoSEQ assay amplified TCRB CDR3 regions from approximately 2 micrograms of genomic DNA, or from all available DNA when less than that amount was available. The multiplex PCR employed 60 forward primers targeting TCR V beta segments and 13 reverse primers targeting J beta segments. Synthetic control templates were spiked into each sample at limiting dilution to estimate reads per starting template. The Illumina HiSeq System generated 87 bp sequencing reads. On the study's bioinformatics: PCR and sequencing errors were removed by a nearest neighbor algorithm that merged closely related sequences. TCR overlap was measured as the percentage of unique tumor TCR beta sequences also present in the same patient's peripheral blood. Entries here come from immuneACCESS through TCRdb and include only in-frame sequences with V and J called. Some clones fail to appear in such tables; in the studies checked, an unresolved V gene covers under half of the shortfall, and the cause of the remainder is unknown. V and J calls and clone size are as listed in that table; D and trimming were resolved from the DNA. The sample table lists roughly 90,000 clones, 80% to 90% of them with a count of one. The top ten hold approximately 14% of the sample.

General study outcomes and caveats: The response model built on TCR overlap across three groups was characterized as speculative, with prospective validation still needed. The cohort was small and heterogeneous, with few patients having full blood and tumor sets and even fewer initial-recurrent tumor pairs. No direct relationship between TCR clonality and survival was found, suggesting that a diverse polyclonal response may matter. Longer time to progression and overall survival after dendritic cell vaccination were predicted by higher estimated pretreatment TIL content.

The CDR3 sequence holds 17 residues, the cysteine and phenylalanine included. Of all the DNA, just the CDR3 is kept, 51 bases in frame from base 1. For this chain, trimming is 0 bases at the V end and 9 bases at the J end, and the number of junction bases without a gene match is 11. CDR1 and CDR2 were assigned from the germline V gene as MGHRA and YSYEKL. In this sample, this clone turned up once. Its antigen specificity is not known. Qualities for individual bases were not recorded, and no much larger clone is one base off. To be selected, patients needed enough residual fresh-frozen tumor tissue and more than two years of available survival data. Molecular status otherwise varied across the glioblastoma patients, but none of them carried an isocitrate dehydrogenase mutation. PBMC collection took place before vaccination, two weeks after the third vaccination, and at tumor progression if progression occurred. Genomic DNA was extracted with the Qiagen DNeasy Blood extraction Kit.

This receptor was obtained from a human donor with glioblastoma. Specimen: blood, collected before dendritic cell vaccination. In this chain, TRBV4-1 is recombined with TRBJ2-1; TRBD2 lines up with 10 middle nucleotides. The CDR3 corresponds to CASSQERASGRRTEQFF. The DNA reads TGCGCCAGCAGCCAAGAAAGGGCTAGCGGGAGACGGACTGAGCAGTTCTTC.